Shown below are 19 T cell receptor beta chains from a single sample sequenced in a study of blood T cell repertoires in COVID-19. Some clones are missing from TCRdb's copy, which holds only in-frame ones; the method was immunoSEQ multiplex PCR. In the table there are around 380,000 clones, more than 70% of which are singletons. Material: PBMCs or T cells enriched from blood (not recorded which). These receptors all stem from a man younger than 40 who had recovered from COVID-19.

The chain carries TRBV20-1 and TRBJ1-2; 9 bases align to TRBD1. This CDR3 is 13 amino acids long. J gave up 7 bases and V 3 bases, and 6 bases lay outside the gene matches. CDR1 is DFQATT and CDR2 is SNEGSKA in the germline V gene (reference sequence). The CDR3 DNA reads as TGCAGTGCTAGTACAGGGGGCTTTTTTGGCTACACCTTC. It is translated as CSASTGGFFGYTF.

There are a few counts of this clone. The chain combines TRBV7-9 with TRBJ1-2; 7 bases are a match to TRBD1. Germline V gene lookup returns CDR1 SEHNR and CDR2 FQNEAQ (reference sequence). Trimming cost V 0 bases and J 13 bases; bases outside gene matches: 11. This CDR3 is 14 amino acids long. DNA for the CDR3: TGTGCCAGCAGCTTAGCCAGTCGGGACAGTTTGGTCACCTTC. Protein: CASSLASRDSLVTF.

This clone has a single count. The chain combines TRBV10-1 with TRBJ1-6, with D uncertain. Germline CDR1 WNHNN, CDR2 SYGVQD (reference sequence). There are 13 residues in the CDR3. The V and J ends lost 0 bases and 11 bases respectively, with 8 bases between them. This chain's CDR3 is CASSESASPPLHF. The CDR3 coding sequence is TGCGCCAGCAGTGAGTCGGCCTCCCCACCCCTCCACTTT.

The chain joins TRBV5-5 to TRBJ2-7; TRBD1 is a possible D gene (5 bases). The CDR3 has 12 amino acids. V was pared by 3 bases and J by 4 bases, with 8 bases between. Per germline, CDR1 SGHKS and CDR2 YYEKEE (reference sequence). CDR3 sequence: CASSSQEYEQYF. In nucleotides, the CDR3 is TGTGCCAGCAGCTCACAGGAATACGAGCAGTACTTC.

This sequence joins TRBV7-9 and TRBJ2-7, with D perhaps matching TRBD1 (5 bases). V was clipped by 1 base and J by 3 bases, with 10 bases between them. The CDR3 contains 14 residues. CDR1 SEHNR and CDR2 FQNEAQ come from the germline V gene (reference sequence). CDR3 sequence (DNA): TGTGCCAGCAGCTTAGGGCAGGGTTTCTACGAGCAGTACTTC. Its protein is CASSLGQGFYEQYF.

This clone appeared a few times. V gene TRBV20-1 combines with J gene TRBJ2-1; D is unclear. Trimming shortened V by 2 bases and J by 11 bases, and 7 bases separated the two germline ends. The germline V gene has CDR1 DFQATT and CDR2 SNEGSKA (reference sequence). The CDR3 is 10 residues long. CDR3 loop: CSARLTQQFF. The DNA for the CDR3 is TGCAGTGCTAGACTAACCCAGCAGTTCTTC.

A note on this clone: The junction shows a germline mismatch at one end, possibly a read error. The CDR3 protein is CASSQITQGAGRVF. CDR3 coding DNA: TGCGCCAGCAGCCAAATCACCCAGGGGGCTGGGCGGGTCTTC. The genes are TRBV4-1 and TRBJ2-1, with 8 bases fitting TRBD1. The CDR3 covers 14 residues. Germline V gives CDR1 MGHRA, CDR2 YSYEKL.

This clone was counted once. This chain connects TRBV9 to TRBJ1-1; D remains unclear. CDR3 size: 16 residues. Germline lookup yields CDR1 SGDLS and CDR2 YYNGEE. The V gene lost 3 bases and the J gene lost 0 bases, with 15 bases spanning the gap. The DNA of the CDR3 is TGTGCCAGCAGCGAGACTCTTACCGACTTGAACACTGAAGCTTTCTTT. It encodes CASSETLTDLNTEAFF.

This clone was recorded only once. The J gene is TRBJ2-1, the V gene TRBV29-1; D is possibly TRBD2 (7 bases). Germline V lookup: CDR1 SQVTM, CDR2 ANQGSEA. This CDR3 contains 12 residues. V was cut by 8 bases and J by 7 bases, with 15 bases left in between. Written as DNA, the CDR3 is TGCAGCTTCGGGGGGCCCAGAAATGAGCAGTTCTTC. It codes for CSFGGPRNEQFF.

This clone has just one count. The chain carries TRBV12-5 and TRBJ2-5, with 10 bases that match TRBD1. The V gene end was trimmed by 4 bases and the J gene end by 9 bases; junction bases not matched to a gene: 2. Per the germline V gene, CDR1 is LGHNT and CDR2 is FRNRAP. The CDR3 sequence is 12 residues long. CDR3 bases: TGTGCTAGTGGTTCCGGACAGGGGGCCCAGTACTTC. Encoded protein: CASGSGQGAQYF.

The J gene is TRBJ1-2, the V gene TRBV2; D not certain. The CDR3 is 13 residues long. Germline assignment: CDR1 SNHLY and CDR2 FYNNEI. Trimming took off 3 bases at V and 3 bases at J, with 8 bases between the two ends. The CDR3 DNA is TGTGCCAGCAGTGATCACAGTTACTATGGCTACACCTTC. Protein product: CASSDHSYYGYTF.

In its sample, this clone was seen a few times. The chain has TRBV4-1 and TRBJ2-2, with D possibly matching TRBD2 (6 bases). The CDR3 contains 15 residues. CDR1 is MGHRA, CDR2 YSYEKL, per germline. V lost 6 bases, J lost 0 bases, and 11 bases lay in between. In DNA, the CDR3 is TGCGCCAGCAGTCAAAGGGACTCGAACACCGGGGAGCTGTTTTTT. The encoded protein is CASSQRDSNTGELFF.

This clone was seen more than once but under ten times. The V call is TRBV7-2, the J call TRBJ1-2, with 8 positions matching TRBD1. Trimming at V came to 3 bases and at J to 10 bases, leaving 7 bases not matched to a gene. CDR1 and CDR2 (germline): SGHTA, FQGNSA. The CDR3 spans 13 residues. This CDR3 reads CASSFDRGGYYTF. DNA of the CDR3: TGTGCCAGCAGCTTCGACAGGGGTGGATACTACACCTTC.

This chain connects TRBV18 to TRBJ2-2, with 9 bases that match TRBD1. From germline, CDR1 is KGHSH and CDR2 LQKENI. J was trimmed by 4 bases and V by 3 bases; bases with no gene match: 12. The CDR3 is made up of 18 amino acids. CDR3 in DNA: TGTGCCAGCTCACCTCAACCCGGGACAGGGAGGAGCACCGGGGAGCTGTTTTTT. Translated, it gives CASSPQPGTGRSTGELFF.

The chain couples TRBV6-6 to TRBJ2-7, with TRBD2 matching 8 bases. Per germline, CDR1 MNHNY and CDR2 SVGAGI (reference sequence). V trimming: 5 bases; J trimming: 6 bases; junction bases outside the gene matches: 6. The CDR3 runs to 13 residues. The DNA of the CDR3 is TGTGCCAGCAGTCGGGGGGGGGCTAGCGAGCAGTACTTC. Encoded protein: CASSRGGASEQYF.

V usage is TRBV2 and J usage is TRBJ2-6, with D possibly being TRBD1 (5 bases). V lost 5 bases, J lost 0 bases, and 11 bases lay in between. This CDR3 is built from 16 residues. Germline V gene data show CDR1 as SNHLY and CDR2 as FYNNEI. The CDR3 spells CASSLETVSGANVLTF. CDR3 nucleotides: TGTGCCAGCAGTTTAGAGACAGTCTCTGGGGCCAACGTCCTGACTTTC.

This clone was seen more than once but under ten times. The chain combines TRBV5-4 with TRBJ2-3; 11 bases agree with TRBD2. Germline CDR1 reads SGHNT; CDR2 reads YYREEE (reference sequence). The CDR3 runs 17 residues. The J segment lost 4 bases and the V segment lost 4 bases, leaving 11 bases of the junction unmatched. CDR3 amino acids: CASSPDEGLAESDTQYF. The CDR3 DNA sequence: TGTGCCAGCAGCCCGGACGAGGGACTAGCGGAGTCAGATACGCAGTATTTT. The complete variable domain, with remaining parts taken from reference TRBV5-4 and TRBJ2-3, reads ETGVTQSPTHLIKTRGQQVTLRCSSQSGHNTVSWYQQALGQGPQFIFQYYREEENGRGNFPPRFSGLQFPNYSSELNVNALELDDSALYLCASSPDEGLAESDTQYFGPGTRLTVL.

The genes are TRBV5-1 and TRBJ2-7; possibly TRBD1 for D (6 bases). Per the germline V gene, CDR1 is SGHRS and CDR2 is YFSETQ. The CDR3 loop spans 13 amino acids. V was cut by 3 bases and J by 3 bases, with 10 bases left in between. DNA of the CDR3: TGCGCCAGCAGCTCCGGACAGATCTACGAGCAGTACTTC. Protein: CASSSGQIYEQYF.

This chain links TRBV6-2 or TRBV6-3 with TRBJ1-5, with D possibly matching TRBD1 (5 bases). V was shortened by 1 base and J by 4 bases, with 8 bases between the two germline ends. Germline CDR1 is MNHEY and CDR2 is SVGEGT. The CDR3 spans 14 residues. CDR3 region: CASSYWGGNQPQHF. CDR3 nucleotides: TGTGCCAGCAGTTACTGGGGGGGGAATCAGCCCCAGCATTTT.